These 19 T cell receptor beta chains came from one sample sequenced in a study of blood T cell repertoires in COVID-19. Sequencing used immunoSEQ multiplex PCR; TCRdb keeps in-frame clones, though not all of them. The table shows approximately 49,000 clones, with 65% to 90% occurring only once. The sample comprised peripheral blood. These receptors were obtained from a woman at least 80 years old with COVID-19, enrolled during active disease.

DNA for the CDR3: TGTGCCAGCAGTCCACCACCGGGACAGGCTAATGAAAAACTGTTTTTT. The encoded protein is CASSPPPGQANEKLFF. The chain recombines TRBV11-2 with TRBJ1-4; 8 bases are shared with TRBD1. Germline CDR1 is SGHAT and CDR2 is FQNNGV. V dropped 6 bases and J dropped 3; count of bases not matched to a gene: 9. This CDR3 spans 16 amino acids.

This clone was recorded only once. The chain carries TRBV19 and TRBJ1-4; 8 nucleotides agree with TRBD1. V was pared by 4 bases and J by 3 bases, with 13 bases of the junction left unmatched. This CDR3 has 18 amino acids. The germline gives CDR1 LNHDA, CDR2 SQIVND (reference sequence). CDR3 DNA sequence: TGTGCCAGTAGTAATGGTCGACAGGGGACTTCATCTAATGAAAAACTGTTTTTT. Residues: CASSNGRQGTSSNEKLFF.

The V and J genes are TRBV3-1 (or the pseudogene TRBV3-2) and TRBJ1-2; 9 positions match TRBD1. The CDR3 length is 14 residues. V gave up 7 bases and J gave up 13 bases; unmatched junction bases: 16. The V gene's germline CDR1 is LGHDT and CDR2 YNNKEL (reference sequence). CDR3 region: CASTPRQGQGACTF. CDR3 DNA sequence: TGTGCCAGCACCCCACGTCAGGGACAGGGAGCATGCACCTTC.

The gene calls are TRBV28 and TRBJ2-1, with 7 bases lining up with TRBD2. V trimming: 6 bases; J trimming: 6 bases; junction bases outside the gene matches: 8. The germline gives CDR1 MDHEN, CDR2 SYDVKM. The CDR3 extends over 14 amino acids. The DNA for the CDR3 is TGTGCCAGCAGGGCTAGCGGAAACCCCAATGAGCAGTTCTTC. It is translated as CASRASGNPNEQFF.

The CDR3 here is CASSERYGLRNTEAFF. The CDR3 DNA reads TGTGCCAGCAGTGAACGTTATGGACTGAGGAACACTGAAGCTTTCTTT. The chain combines TRBV6-4 with TRBJ1-1; D unresolved. Germline-derived CDR1 and CDR2 are MRHNA and SNTAGT. This CDR3 contains 16 residues. Trimming cost V 3 bases and J 1 base, with 15 bases left between them.

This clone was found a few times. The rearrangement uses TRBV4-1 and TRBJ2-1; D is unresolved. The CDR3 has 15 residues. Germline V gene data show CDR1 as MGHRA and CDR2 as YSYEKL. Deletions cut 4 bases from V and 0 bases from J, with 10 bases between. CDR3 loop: CASSRGSTSYNEQFF. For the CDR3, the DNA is TGCGCCAGCAGCCGAGGTTCTACCTCCTACAATGAGCAGTTCTTC.

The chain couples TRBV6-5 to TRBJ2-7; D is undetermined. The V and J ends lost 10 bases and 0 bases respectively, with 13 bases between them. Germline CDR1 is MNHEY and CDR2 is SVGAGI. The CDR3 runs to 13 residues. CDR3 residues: CATRLPSSYEQYF. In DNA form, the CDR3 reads TGTGCCACCCGACTCCCGAGCTCCTACGAGCAGTACTTC.

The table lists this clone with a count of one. DNA for the CDR3: TGCAGCGTTCCAGGGGGCGGGATGGGGGCTGAAGCTTTCTTT. Its translation is CSVPGGGMGAEAFF. The rearrangement links TRBV29-1 to TRBJ1-1; 8 positions match TRBD1. The V gene's germline CDR1 is SQVTM and CDR2 ANQGSEA. This CDR3 region has 14 residues. The trim removed 5 bases at V and 6 bases at J, leaving 11 bases unmatched.

Here the CDR3 reads CASSFNDRGRVDTQYF. The CDR3, as DNA: TGCGCCAGCAGCTTCAATGACAGGGGGCGCGTAGATACGCAGTATTTT. The chain employs TRBV5-1 and TRBJ2-3; the match to TRBD1 covers 10 bases. From germline, CDR1 is SGHRS and CDR2 YFSETQ. This CDR3 has 16 residues. V was clipped by 2 bases and J by 5 bases; unmatched bases: 8.

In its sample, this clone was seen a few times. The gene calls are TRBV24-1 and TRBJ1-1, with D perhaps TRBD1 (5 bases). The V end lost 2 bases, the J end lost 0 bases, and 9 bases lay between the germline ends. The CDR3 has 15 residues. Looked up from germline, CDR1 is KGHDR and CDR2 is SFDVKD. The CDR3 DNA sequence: TGTGCCACCAGTGATTACAACAGGTTGAACACTGAAGCTTTCTTT. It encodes CATSDYNRLNTEAFF.

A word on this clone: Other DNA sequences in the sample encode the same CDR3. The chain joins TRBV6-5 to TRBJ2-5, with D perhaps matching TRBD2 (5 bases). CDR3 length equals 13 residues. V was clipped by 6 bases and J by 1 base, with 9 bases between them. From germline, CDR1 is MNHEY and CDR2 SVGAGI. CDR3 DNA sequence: TGTGCCAGCAGAAGAGGGATCCAAGAGACCCAGTACTTC. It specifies CASRRGIQETQYF.

CDR3 protein: CASSLVMGRGYTF. CDR3 DNA: TGCGCCAGCAGCTTGGTGATGGGGCGGGGCTACACCTTC. V and J are TRBV5-1 and TRBJ1-2, with a tentative D call TRBD1 (5 bases). The CDR3 consists of 13 residues. The germline CDR1 and CDR2 sequences are SGHRS and YFSETQ. V lost 0 bases to trimming and J lost 8 bases, with 11 bases between them.

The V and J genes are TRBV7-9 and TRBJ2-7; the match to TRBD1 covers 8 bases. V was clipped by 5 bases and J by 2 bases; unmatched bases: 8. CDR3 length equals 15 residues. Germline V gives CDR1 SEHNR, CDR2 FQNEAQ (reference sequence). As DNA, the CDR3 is TGTGCCAGCAGCAAACCGGGACAGGTAACCTACGAGCAGTACTTC. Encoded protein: CASSKPGQVTYEQYF.

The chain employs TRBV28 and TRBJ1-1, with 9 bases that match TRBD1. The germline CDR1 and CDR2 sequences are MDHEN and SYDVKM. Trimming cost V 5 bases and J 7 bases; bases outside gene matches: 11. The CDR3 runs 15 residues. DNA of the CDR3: TGTGCCAGCAGTGACCTTTACAGGGGGCATAGTGAAGCTTTCTTT. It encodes CASSDLYRGHSEAFF.

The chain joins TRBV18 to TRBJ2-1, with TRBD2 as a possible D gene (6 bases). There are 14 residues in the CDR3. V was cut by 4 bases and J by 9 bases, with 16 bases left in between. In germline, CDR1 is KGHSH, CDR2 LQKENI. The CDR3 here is CASSLGTGFGEQFF. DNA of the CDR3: TGTGCCAGCTCACTCGGGACTGGGTTCGGTGAGCAGTTCTTC.

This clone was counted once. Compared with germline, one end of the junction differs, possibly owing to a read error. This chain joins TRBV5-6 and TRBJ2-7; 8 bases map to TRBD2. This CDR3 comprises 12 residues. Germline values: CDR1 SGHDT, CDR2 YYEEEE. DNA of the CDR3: TGTGCCAGCAGCTCACAAAGATGGGCGGGGGGCTTC. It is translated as CASSSQRWAGGF.

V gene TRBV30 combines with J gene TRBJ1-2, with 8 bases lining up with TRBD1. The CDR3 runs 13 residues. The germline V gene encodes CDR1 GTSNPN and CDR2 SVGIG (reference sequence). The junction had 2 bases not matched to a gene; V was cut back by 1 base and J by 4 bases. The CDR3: CAWSGTGFYGYTF. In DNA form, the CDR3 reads TGTGCCTGGAGTGGGACAGGGTTCTATGGCTACACCTTC.

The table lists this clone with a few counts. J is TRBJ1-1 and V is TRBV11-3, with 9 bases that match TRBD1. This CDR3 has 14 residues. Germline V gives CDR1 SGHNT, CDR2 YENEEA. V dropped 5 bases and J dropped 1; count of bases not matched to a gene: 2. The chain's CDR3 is CASSPGQGNTEAFF. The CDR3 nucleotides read TGTGCCAGCAGCCCGGGACAGGGGAACACTGAAGCTTTCTTT. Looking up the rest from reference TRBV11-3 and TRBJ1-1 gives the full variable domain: EAGVVQSPRYKIIEKKQPVAFWCNPISGHNTLYWYLQNLGQGPELLIRYENEEAVDDSQLPKDRFSAERLKGVDSTLKIQPAELGDSAVYLCASSPGQGNTEAFFGQGTRLTVV.

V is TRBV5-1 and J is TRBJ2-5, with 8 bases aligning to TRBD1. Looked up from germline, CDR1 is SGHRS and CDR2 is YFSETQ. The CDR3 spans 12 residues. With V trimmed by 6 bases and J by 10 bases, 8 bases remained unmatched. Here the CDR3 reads CASTSGQGGQYF. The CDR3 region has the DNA TGCGCCAGCACCTCCGGACAGGGCGGCCAGTACTTC. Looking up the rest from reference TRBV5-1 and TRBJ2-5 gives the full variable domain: KAGVTQTPRYLIKTRGQQVTLSCSPISGHRSVSWYQQTPGQGLQFLFEYFSETQRNKGNFPGRFSGRQFSNSRSEMNVSTLELGDSALYLCASTSGQGGQYFGPGTRLLVL.